This TCR beta chain was sequenced for a study of shared clonotypes between healthy human individuals. Study-wide results and limits: Larger richness was generally estimated for naive than memory subsets.

Only a few counts were recorded for this clone. The antigen remains unidentified. The data were produced by immunoSEQ multiplex PCR, yet TCRdb's version contains in-frame clones alone and is incomplete. The sample lists more than 900,000 clones, approximately 80% occurring once. CD4+ cells underwent separation, giving CD45RA+ naive and CD45RA-negative memory subsets. V lost 0 bases and J lost 5, with 7 bases in between. The CDR3 is made up of 13 amino acids. Germline V CDR1 and CDR2: SEHNR, FQNEAQ (reference sequence). V is TRBV7-9 and J is TRBJ1-1; D ambiguous. The receptor comes from a young man in good health. Some clones in this sample may be carry-over from other donors' samples. The material sequenced was memory CD4+ T cells from PBMCs. Indicated subset: CD45RA-negative fraction. The CDR3 loop reads CASSLATLTEAFF. DNA of the CDR3: TGTGCCAGCAGCTTAGCGACGTTGACTGAAGCTTTCTTT.